These 25 T cell receptor beta chains share one sample of origin, sequenced in a study of T cell responses to AZD1222 COVID-19 vaccine. The repertoire was sequenced with immunoSEQ multiplex PCR; TCRdb's copy has only in-frame clones and lacks some. The sample includes about 40,000 clones, about 88% seen only once; the top ten take roughly a quarter. The sequences come from peripheral blood, collected 28 days after the second dose of the MenACWY control vaccine. The source of these receptors is an adult who received the MenACWY meningococcal vaccine as a control.

The chain uses TRBV3-1 (or the pseudogene TRBV3-2) and TRBJ2-1; D gene uncertain. Trimming took off 4 bases at V and 9 bases at J, with 16 bases between the two ends. The CDR3 sequence is 14 residues long. The V gene's germline CDR1 is LGHDT and CDR2 YNNKEL (reference sequence). The CDR3 spells CASSRHSTLGEQFF. The CDR3 region has the DNA TGTGCCAGCAGCCGTCATAGTACTCTAGGTGAGCAGTTCTTC.

The chain is built from TRBV7-9 and TRBJ2-7; 9 bases map to TRBD1. Per the germline V gene, CDR1 is SEHNR and CDR2 is FQNEAQ (reference sequence). After removal of 5 bases from V and 4 bases from J, the junction contained 18 bases not matched to a gene. CDR3 size: 18 residues. The CDR3 DNA follows: TGTGCCAGCAGCGGGGCCCGGAAGGGACAGGGTATAATATACGAGCAGTACTTC. It specifies CASSGARKGQGIIYEQYF.

In this sample, this clone turned up once. CDR3 DNA sequence: TGTGCCAGCAGTTTATATCTGGGACAGCCCTCGAGAGAGCAGTACTTC. Protein: CASSLYLGQPSREQYF. The V and J genes are TRBV28 and TRBJ2-7; 7 nucleotides align to TRBD1. CDR3 size: 16 residues. Germline V CDR1 and CDR2: MDHEN, SYDVKM. Germline trimming cut 1 base from V and 7 bases from J; bases unmatched to any gene: 13.

The chain links TRBV6-1 to TRBJ2-3, with D perhaps given as TRBD1 or TRBD2 (6 bases each). The CDR3 has 16 residues. Trimming shortened V by 4 bases and J by 1 base, and 15 bases separated the two germline ends. Germline CDR1 is MNHNS and CDR2 is SASEGT. CDR3 sequence: CASSGGIGGGTDTQYF. CDR3 nucleotide sequence: TGTGCCAGCAGTGGCGGGATAGGGGGAGGCACAGATACGCAGTATTTT.

Here the CDR3 DNA reads TGCGCCAGCAGCCAAAACCGGGACGGAATAGCCTCTGGGGCCAACGTCCTGACTTTC. It codes for CASSQNRDGIASGANVLTF. The chain has TRBV4-1 and TRBJ2-6, with D perhaps matching TRBD1 or TRBD2 (5 bases each). The CDR3 is 19 amino acids. Germline loops: CDR1 MGHRA, CDR2 YSYEKL. The V gene lost 2 bases and the J gene lost 0 bases, with 17 bases spanning the gap.

This clone has just one count. The chain uses TRBV5-1 and TRBJ2-1; no clear D. The CDR3 spans 12 residues. V was pared by 4 bases and J by 6 bases, with 8 bases between. The germline gives CDR1 SGHRS, CDR2 YFSETQ. CDR3 loop: CASSAPSNEQFF. The CDR3 DNA sequence: TGCGCCAGCAGCGCGCCTAGCAATGAGCAGTTCTTC.

The J gene is TRBJ2-7, the V gene TRBV4-1; the D is unclear. The ends were cut back, 0 bases at V and 6 bases at J, with 12 bases in the middle. Germline V lookup: CDR1 MGHRA, CDR2 YSYEKL. The CDR3 is 14 residues long. The CDR3 sequence is CASSQDIGFSEQYF. CDR3 bases: TGCGCCAGCAGCCAAGATATCGGCTTCTCCGAGCAGTACTTC.

The J gene is TRBJ2-7, the V gene TRBV11-2; 12 nucleotides line up with TRBD1. Germline assignment: CDR1 SGHAT and CDR2 FQNNGV. V lost 5 bases, J lost 2 bases, and 10 bases stayed unmatched. CDR3 size: 17 residues. The CDR3 sequence: CASSLGTGGPSAYEQYF. Written as DNA, the CDR3 is TGTGCCAGCAGCCTAGGGACAGGGGGCCCTTCCGCCTACGAGCAGTACTTC. Using reference TRBV11-2 and TRBJ2-7 for the parts outside the CDR3, the full variable domain is EAGVAQSPRYKIIEKRQSVAFWCNPISGHATLYWYQQILGQGPKLLIQFQNNGVVDDSQLPKDRFSAERLKGVDSTLKIQPAKLEDSAVYLCASSLGTGGPSAYEQYFGPGTRLTVT.

This clone appeared a single time. The rearrangement joins TRBV4-2 to TRBJ2-1; 7 bases are a match to TRBD1. Germline CDR1 and CDR2: LGHNA and YNFKEQ. The V gene end was trimmed by 8 bases and the J gene end by 7 bases; junction bases not matched to a gene: 14. The CDR3 is 15 residues long. The CDR3 loop reads CASALEVGGLNEQFF. The CDR3 bases are TGTGCCAGCGCTTTGGAAGTAGGGGGCCTGAATGAGCAGTTCTTC.

The chain employs TRBV28 and TRBJ1-6; no clear D. Germline V CDR1 and CDR2: MDHEN, SYDVKM. The CDR3 extends over 13 amino acids. The germline V and J ends were trimmed by 5 bases and 14 bases, with 16 bases remaining between them. Written as DNA, the CDR3 is TGTGCCAGCAGTACCGGGTCCTCTTCGACCCTCCACTTT. Its protein product is CASSTGSSSTLHF.

The chain couples TRBV18 to TRBJ1-4; tentative D call: TRBD1 (5 bases). CDR1 and CDR2 (germline): KGHSH, LQKENI. CDR3 length: 15 residues. Trimming took 1 base from V and 4 from J, leaving 10 bases between them. The CDR3: CASSPLSQGNEKLFF. CDR3 DNA: TGTGCCAGCTCACCACTATCCCAGGGTAATGAAAAACTGTTTTTT.

The chain is built from TRBV7-9 and TRBJ2-1; no clear D. CDR3 length: 14 residues. The ends were cut back, 5 bases at V and 7 bases at J, with 15 bases in the middle. CDR1 is SEHNR and CDR2 is FQNEAQ in the germline V gene (reference sequence). This CDR3 is CASSAQSDINEQFF. CDR3 DNA sequence: TGTGCCAGCAGCGCCCAGTCAGACATTAATGAGCAGTTCTTC.

This clone occurred a few times. V and J are TRBV9 and TRBJ2-7, with D possibly being TRBD2 (5 bases). CDR1 is SGDLS, CDR2 YYNGEE, per germline. The V and J ends lost 2 bases and 4 bases respectively, with 10 bases between them. The CDR3 contains 13 residues. CDR3 nucleotides: TGTGCCAGCAGCGTGGACTCCGCATACGAGCAGTACTTC. This gives the protein CASSVDSAYEQYF.

The chain uses TRBV6-2 or TRBV6-3 and TRBJ2-2; D assignment may be TRBD1 or TRBD2 (5 bases each). CDR1 is MNHEY, CDR2 SVGEGT, per germline. V was cut by 0 bases and J by 5 bases, with 7 bases left in between. CDR3 size: 14 residues. CDR3 DNA sequence: TGTGCCAGCAGTTACTCTTGGGGGACCGGGGAGCTGTTTTTT. Encoded protein: CASSYSWGTGELFF.

This clone was seen only once. The J gene is TRBJ1-1, the V gene TRBV5-1; unclear D gene. The CDR3 loop spans 13 amino acids. The V and J ends lost 4 bases and 0 bases respectively, with 7 bases between them. Germline CDR1 reads SGHRS; CDR2 reads YFSETQ. DNA for the CDR3: TGCGCCAGCAGCCGGACGGTGAACACTGAAGCTTTCTTT. Its translation: CASSRTVNTEAFF.

The CDR3 region is CASSSGLRATYEQYF. The CDR3 DNA follows: TGTGCCAGCAGCTCCGGGTTGCGGGCGACCTACGAGCAGTACTTC. The V and J genes are TRBV6-5 and TRBJ2-7; TRBD2 might be the D (5 bases). This CDR3 is 15 amino acids long. V gave up 6 bases and J gave up 2 bases, with 17 bases separating them. Germline-derived CDR1 and CDR2 are MNHEY and SVGAGI.

The chain has TRBV25-1 and TRBJ2-7, with 7 bases lining up with TRBD2. Germline CDR1 and CDR2: MGHDK and SYGVNS. The J segment lost 6 bases and the V segment lost 4 bases, leaving 3 bases of the junction unmatched. This CDR3 spans 12 amino acids. CDR3 nucleotide sequence: TGTGCCAGCAGTGTTGGGGGGGGCGAGCAGTACTTC. This gives the protein CASSVGGGEQYF.

This clone was observed a handful of times. The CDR3 nucleotides are TGCGCCAGCAGTGAGTTTACAGGGTGGGCTAATGAAAAACTGTTTTTT. It yields the protein CASSEFTGWANEKLFF. The rearrangement links TRBV10-1 to TRBJ1-4; tentatively, D is TRBD1 (6 bases). The ends were cut back, 1 base at V and 3 bases at J, with 12 bases in the middle. CDR1 and CDR2 (germline): WNHNN, SYGVQD (reference sequence). The CDR3 contains 16 residues.

The chain recombines TRBV18 with TRBJ1-4; D unresolved. V lost 1 base and J lost 4, with 10 bases in between. From germline, CDR1 is KGHSH and CDR2 LQKENI. There are 15 residues in the CDR3. CDR3 sequence (DNA): TGTGCCAGCTCACCACACCCCGGCGGTAATGAAAAACTGTTTTTT. Amino acid sequence: CASSPHPGGNEKLFF.

J is TRBJ2-1 and V is TRBV5-1, with D perhaps TRBD1 (6 bases). The V end was cut by 0 bases, the J end by 7 bases, with 11 bases between. Germline assignment: CDR1 SGHRS and CDR2 YFSETQ. This CDR3 is built from 14 residues. The CDR3 protein is CASSLEGTWNEQFF. CDR3 coding DNA: TGCGCCAGCAGCTTGGAGGGGACATGGAATGAGCAGTTCTTC.

V usage is TRBV5-4 and J usage is TRBJ2-3, with D unclear. This CDR3 has 12 residues. V was cut by 4 bases and J by 2 bases, with 5 bases left in between. Germline V CDR1 and CDR2: SGHNT, YYREEE (reference sequence). CDR3 loop: CASSKITDTQYF. In DNA form, the CDR3 reads TGTGCCAGCAGCAAAATCACAGATACGCAGTATTTT.

The chain links TRBV7-2 to TRBJ1-1; D not resolved. CDR3 length: 13 amino acids. Trimming took off 5 bases at V and 3 bases at J, with 10 bases between the two ends. Germline V gene sequence: CDR1 SGHTA, CDR2 FQGNSA. The CDR3 bases are TGTGCCAGCAGCCCCCGCCTAGACACTGAAGCTTTCTTT. It encodes CASSPRLDTEAFF.

The genes are TRBV7-9 and TRBJ1-3; perhaps TRBD1 as D (6 bases). CDR3 length: 16 residues. Looked up from germline, CDR1 is SEHNR and CDR2 is FQNEAQ (reference sequence). Trimming took off 5 bases at V and 8 bases at J, with 22 bases between the two ends. CDR3 protein: CASSPGLGRGRDTIYF. CDR3 nucleotides: TGTGCCAGCAGCCCCGGACTTGGCAGGGGAAGGGACACCATATATTTT.

A note on this clone: The CDR3 does not close with the conserved phenylalanine or tryptophan, likely indicating a read error. This rearrangement joins TRBV28 to TRBJ1-1; D is undetermined. Trimming stripped 6 bases from V and 7 bases from J, with 12 bases between. CDR3 size: 12 residues. Germline CDR1 reads MDHEN; CDR2 reads SYDVKM. The chain's CDR3 is CASSRLGNEAFS. CDR3 DNA: TGTGCCAGCAGCCGCCTGGGGAATGAAGCTTTCTCT.

The chain has TRBV28 and TRBJ2-1; D is possibly TRBD2 (5 bases). Germline lookup yields CDR1 MDHEN and CDR2 SYDVKM. CDR3 length: 14 amino acids. The V gene lost 6 bases and the J gene lost 3 bases, with 12 bases spanning the gap. The CDR3 coding sequence is TGTGCCAGCAGCCATTTACGGGGCTACAATGAGCAGTTCTTC. This encodes CASSHLRGYNEQFF.